This T cell receptor (beta chain) comes out of a study of shared clonotypes between healthy human individuals (dated by TCRdb to about 2020). For context, the study as a whole: Two women and three men aged 18 to 49 years were included in the cohort. For each donor, CD4 naive and CD4 memory were each run on three plates, CD8 naive on two plates, and CD8 memory on one plate. Blood TCR repertoires of four to six healthy adults were deeply sequenced to estimate repertoire size and the extent of clonotype sharing between individuals. Different laboratories and diverse techniques were used to prepare libraries and sequence TCR repertoires, to increase sequencing depth and limit assay-specific biases. Each donor's leukapheresis produced roughly between roughly 0.85 and 9 billion PBMCs. Study-wide findings and limitations: Compared with non-shared clonotypes, the clonotypes found in all four sorted-subset donors had higher generation probabilities. Naive subsets generally had larger estimated clonotype richness than memory subsets. Based on pairwise subsampling, the degree of clonotype sharing among donors was expected to be affected by sequencing depth. When four donors were compared, the shared fraction of clonotypes was around 5% for naive CD4, less than 4% for naive CD8, 2.3% for memory CD4, and 0.4% for memory CD8. The small number of donors limited the genetic and exposure-history diversity represented. Sampling was limited to blood, and TCR repertoires in tissue likely differ from TCR repertoires in blood. Rarefaction of sorted-subset datasets indicated incomplete sequencing despite the large sequencing depth.

The donors were healthy, HIV-negative adults with no recently reported acute infections or vaccinations. Every donor was a Caucasian adult living in Nashville, Tennessee, USA. CD4+ T cells were enriched by magnetic negative selection, after which naive cells were positively selected on CD45RA and the negative fraction was taken as the memory subset. Blood was obtained by leukapheresis, after which PBMCs were separated by Ficoll-Histopaque density gradient centrifugation and cryopreserved in liquid nitrogen vapor phase. Analytical flow cytometry was used to check the purity and quantity of each magnetically sorted T cell population. From each sorted fraction, genomic DNA was isolated and quantified by UV absorbance on a Nanodrop 2000c. The germline V gene (reference sequence) gives CDR1 as SGHAT and CDR2 as FQDESV. V and J are truncated by 1 base and 3 bases respectively, leaving an intervening sequence of 7 bases. The CDR3 has 13 amino acids, counting the end cysteine and phenylalanine. Here the CDR3 DNA is all that survives: 39 bases in frame from base 1.

About this clone: Its recognized antigen is unknown. No much larger clone exists at a distance of one base, and base qualities are not known.

Using the deep immunoSEQ assay, TCR CDR3 regions were amplified from genomic DNA by multiplex PCR. Extracted genomic DNA from each cell subset was spread evenly across all wells of several immunoSEQ 96-well plates, with each plate serving as a replicate. Each replicate PCR for sorted subsets received 150 to 250 ng genomic DNA, equal to tens of thousands of T cell genomes. The purified libraries were quantified using a Qubit 3.0 fluorometer, sized with a Bioanalyzer 2100, and then quantified again using the KAPA Library Quantification kit. Every immunoSEQ 96-well plate was sequenced on a separate single-read 150-cycle Illumina NextSeq 550 flow cell. On the study's bioinformatics: The immunoSEQ output contained only junctional sequences without quality scores, so filtering could not match that applied to full-length reads. To assign V/J genes and CDR3, sequences were annotated against IMGT germline references using PyIR, a Python wrapper for IgBLAST v1.9. Reads were removed for weak V/J assignments (E-value above 1e-6), missing CDR3, stop codons, out-of-frame junctions, or ambiguous translated residues. V3J clonotypes were defined by identical inferred V gene, J gene, and CDR3 amino acid sequence. To compute the percentage overlap between repertoires, the number of shared unique clonotypes was divided by the size of the smaller repertoire. Three approaches were used to assess repertoire richness: RTK rarefaction, the Chao1 estimator, and Recon v2.1 estimates of unobserved clonotypes. OLGA was used to compute generation probabilities for all TCRbeta clonotypes that the gDNA method yielded from a few donors. TCRdb obtained this table from immuneACCESS and retained in-frame rearrangements with V and J assigned. These tables miss some clones; where compared with another copy, unresolved V genes account for less than half of the shortfall, and the remainder is unexplained. V and J calls and clone size come straight from that table; D and trimming were deduced from the DNA. The sample includes more than 850,000 clones, with approximately 78% observed a single time. Jointly, the top ten make up under 0.65% of the sample.

The sample was memory CD4+ T cells from PBMCs. The cell subset or site label, as the study defines it: CD45RA-negative fraction. This clonotype was sampled from a man between 18 and 35 years old in good health. Some clones in this sample may be carry-over from other donors' samples. The sequence joins TRBV11-1 to TRBJ2-7, with the D gene uncertain. At the DNA level, the sequence is TGTGCCAGCAGCTTAGGGAGATTCTACGAGCAGTACTTC. Its protein is CASSLGRFYEQYF.